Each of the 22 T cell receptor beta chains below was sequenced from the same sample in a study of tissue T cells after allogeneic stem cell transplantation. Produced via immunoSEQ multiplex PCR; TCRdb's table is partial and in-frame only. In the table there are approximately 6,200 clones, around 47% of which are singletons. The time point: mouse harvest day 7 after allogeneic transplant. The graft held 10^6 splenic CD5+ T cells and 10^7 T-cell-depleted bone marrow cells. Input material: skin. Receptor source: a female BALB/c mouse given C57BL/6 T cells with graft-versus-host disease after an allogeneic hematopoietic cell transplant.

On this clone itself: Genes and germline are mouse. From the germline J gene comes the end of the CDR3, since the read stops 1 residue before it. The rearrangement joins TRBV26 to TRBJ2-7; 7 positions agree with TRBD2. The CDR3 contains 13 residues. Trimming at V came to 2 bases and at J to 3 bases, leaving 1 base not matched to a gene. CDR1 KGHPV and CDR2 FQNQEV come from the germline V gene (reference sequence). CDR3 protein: CASSLGGVYEQYF. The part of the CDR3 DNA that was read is TGTGCCAGCAGTCTGGGGGGGGTCTATGAACAGTAC.

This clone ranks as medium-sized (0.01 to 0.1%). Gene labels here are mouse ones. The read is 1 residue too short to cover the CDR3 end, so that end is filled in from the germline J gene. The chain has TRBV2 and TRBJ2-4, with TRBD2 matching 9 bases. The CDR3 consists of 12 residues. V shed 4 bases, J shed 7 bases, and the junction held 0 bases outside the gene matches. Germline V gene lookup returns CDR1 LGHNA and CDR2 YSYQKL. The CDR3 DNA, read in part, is TGTGCCAGCAGCCCTGGGGGGGACACCTTGTAC. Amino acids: CASSPGGDTLY. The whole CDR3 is CASSPGGDTLYF.

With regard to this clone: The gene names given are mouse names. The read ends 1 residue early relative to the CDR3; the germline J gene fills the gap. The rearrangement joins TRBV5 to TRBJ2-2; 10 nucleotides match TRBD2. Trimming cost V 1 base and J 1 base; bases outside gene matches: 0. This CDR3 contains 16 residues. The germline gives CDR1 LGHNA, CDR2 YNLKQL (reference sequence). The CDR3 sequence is CASSQGTGGNTGQLYF. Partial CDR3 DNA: TGTGCCAGCAGCCAAGGGACTGGGGGAAACACCGGGCAGCTCTAC.

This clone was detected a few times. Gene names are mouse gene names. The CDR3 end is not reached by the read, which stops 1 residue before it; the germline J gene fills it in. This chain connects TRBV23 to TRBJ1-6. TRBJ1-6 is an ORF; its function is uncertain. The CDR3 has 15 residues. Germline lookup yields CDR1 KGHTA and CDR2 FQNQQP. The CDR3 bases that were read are TGCTCCAGCAGCCGGGACGGAATCTATAATTCGCCCCTCTAC. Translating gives CSSSRDGIYNSPLY. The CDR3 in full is CSSSRDGIYNSPLYF.

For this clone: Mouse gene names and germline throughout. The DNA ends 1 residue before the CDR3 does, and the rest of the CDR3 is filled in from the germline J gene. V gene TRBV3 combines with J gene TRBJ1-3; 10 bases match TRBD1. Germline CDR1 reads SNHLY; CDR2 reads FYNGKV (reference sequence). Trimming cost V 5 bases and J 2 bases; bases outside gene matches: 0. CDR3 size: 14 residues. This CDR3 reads CASSGQGAGNTLYF. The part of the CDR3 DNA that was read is TGTGCCAGCAGCGGACAGGGGGCTGGAAATACGCTCTAT.

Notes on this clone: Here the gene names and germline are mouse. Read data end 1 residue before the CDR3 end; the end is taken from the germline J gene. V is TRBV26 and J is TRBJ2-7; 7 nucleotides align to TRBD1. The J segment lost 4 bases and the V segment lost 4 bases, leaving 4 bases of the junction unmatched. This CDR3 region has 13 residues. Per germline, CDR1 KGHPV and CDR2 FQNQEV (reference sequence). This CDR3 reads CASSPGTAYEQYF. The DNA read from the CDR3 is TGTGCCAGCAGTCCCGGGACAGCATATGAACAGTAC.

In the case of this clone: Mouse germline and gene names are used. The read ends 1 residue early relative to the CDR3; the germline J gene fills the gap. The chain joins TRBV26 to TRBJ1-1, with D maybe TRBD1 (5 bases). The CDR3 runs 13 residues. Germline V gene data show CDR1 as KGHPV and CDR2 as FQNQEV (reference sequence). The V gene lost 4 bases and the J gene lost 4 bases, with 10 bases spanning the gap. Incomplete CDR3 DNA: TGTGCCAGCAGTCCCCCGGGGGGCACAGAAGTCTTC. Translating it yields CASSPPGGTEVF. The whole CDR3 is CASSPPGGTEVFF.

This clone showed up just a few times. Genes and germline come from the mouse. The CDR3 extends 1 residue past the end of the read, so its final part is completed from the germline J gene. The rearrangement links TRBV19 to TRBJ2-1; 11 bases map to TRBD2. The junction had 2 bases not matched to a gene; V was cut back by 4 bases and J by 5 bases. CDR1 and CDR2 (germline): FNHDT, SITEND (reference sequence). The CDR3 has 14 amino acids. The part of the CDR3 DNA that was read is TGTGCCAGCAGTCGGGACTGGGGGAATGCTGAGCAGTTC. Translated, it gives CASSRDWGNAEQF. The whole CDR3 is CASSRDWGNAEQFF.

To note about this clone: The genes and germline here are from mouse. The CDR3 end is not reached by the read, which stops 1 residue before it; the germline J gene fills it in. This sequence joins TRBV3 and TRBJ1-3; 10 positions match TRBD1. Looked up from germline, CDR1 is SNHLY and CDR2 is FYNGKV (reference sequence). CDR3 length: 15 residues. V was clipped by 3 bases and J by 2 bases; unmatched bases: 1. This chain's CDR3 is CASSLGQGTGNTLYF. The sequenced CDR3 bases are TGTGCCAGCAGCTTGGGACAGGGGACTGGAAATACGCTCTAT. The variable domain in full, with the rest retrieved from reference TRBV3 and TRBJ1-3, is GPKVLQIPSHQIIDMGQMVTLNCDPVSNHLYFYWYKQILGQQMEFLVNFYNGKVMEKSKLFKDQFSVERPDGSYFTLKIQPTALEDSAVYFCASSLGQGTGNTLYFGEGSRLIVV.

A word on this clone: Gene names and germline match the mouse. The DNA read from the CDR3 is TGCACCTGCAGTGCAGATCCAGGGTATAATTCGCCCCTCTAC. Encoded protein: CTCSADPGYNSPLY. In full, the CDR3 reads CTCSADPGYNSPLYF. The V and J genes are TRBV1 and TRBJ1-6; D perhaps matches TRBD1 (5 bases). The read terminates 1 residue ahead of where the CDR3 ends, so the germline J gene completes it. TRBJ1-6 carries the ORF label, with uncertain function. With 0 bases removed from V and 4 bases from J, the gap between germline ends came to 7 bases. Germline assignment: CDR1 NSQYPW and CDR2 LRSPGD (reference sequence). This CDR3 is built from 15 residues.

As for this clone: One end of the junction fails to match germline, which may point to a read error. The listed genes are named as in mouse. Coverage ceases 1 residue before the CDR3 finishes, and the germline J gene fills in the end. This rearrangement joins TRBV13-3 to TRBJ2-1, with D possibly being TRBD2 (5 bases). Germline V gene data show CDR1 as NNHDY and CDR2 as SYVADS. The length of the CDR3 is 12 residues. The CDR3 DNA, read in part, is TGTGCCAGCGGTGATGCTGGGACTGAGCAGTTC. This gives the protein CASGDAGTEQF. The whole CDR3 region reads CASGDAGTEQFF.

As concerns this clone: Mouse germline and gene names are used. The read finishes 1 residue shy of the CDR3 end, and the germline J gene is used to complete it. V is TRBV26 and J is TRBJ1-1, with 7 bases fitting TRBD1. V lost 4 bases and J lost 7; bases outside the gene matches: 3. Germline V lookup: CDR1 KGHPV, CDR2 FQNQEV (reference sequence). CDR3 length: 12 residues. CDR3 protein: CASSRGTEEVFF. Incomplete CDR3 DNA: TGTGCCAGCAGTCGTGGGACAGAAGAAGTCTTC.

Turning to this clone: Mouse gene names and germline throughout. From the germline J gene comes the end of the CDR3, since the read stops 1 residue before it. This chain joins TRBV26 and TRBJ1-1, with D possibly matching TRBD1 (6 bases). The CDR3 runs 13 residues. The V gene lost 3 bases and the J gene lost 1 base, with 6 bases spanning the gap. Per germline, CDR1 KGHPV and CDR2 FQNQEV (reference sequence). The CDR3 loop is CASSLQGNTEVFF. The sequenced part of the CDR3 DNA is TGTGCCAGCAGTCTACAGGGGAACACAGAAGTCTTC.

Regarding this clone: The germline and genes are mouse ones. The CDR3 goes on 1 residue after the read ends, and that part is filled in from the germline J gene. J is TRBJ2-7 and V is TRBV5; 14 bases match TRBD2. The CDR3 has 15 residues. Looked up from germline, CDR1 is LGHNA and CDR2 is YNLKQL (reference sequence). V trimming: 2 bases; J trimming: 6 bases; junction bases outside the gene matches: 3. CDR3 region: CASSQSGTGGAEQYF. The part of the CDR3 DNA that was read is TGTGCCAGCAGCCAATCCGGGACTGGGGGGGCTGAACAGTAC.

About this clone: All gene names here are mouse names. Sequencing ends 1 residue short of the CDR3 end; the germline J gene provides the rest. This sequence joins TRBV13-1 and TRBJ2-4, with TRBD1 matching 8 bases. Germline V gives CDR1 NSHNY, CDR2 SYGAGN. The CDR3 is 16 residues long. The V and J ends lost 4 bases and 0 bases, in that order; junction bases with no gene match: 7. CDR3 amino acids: CASSWTGRGSQNTLYF. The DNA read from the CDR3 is TGTGCCAGCAGTTGGACAGGGAGGGGGAGTCAAAACACCTTGTAC.

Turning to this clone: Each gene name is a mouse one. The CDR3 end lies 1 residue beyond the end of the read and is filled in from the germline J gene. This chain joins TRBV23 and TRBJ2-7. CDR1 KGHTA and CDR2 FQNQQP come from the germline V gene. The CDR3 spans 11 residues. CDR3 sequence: CSSSQGIEQYF. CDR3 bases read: TGCTCCAGCAGTCAAGGTATTGAACAGTAC.

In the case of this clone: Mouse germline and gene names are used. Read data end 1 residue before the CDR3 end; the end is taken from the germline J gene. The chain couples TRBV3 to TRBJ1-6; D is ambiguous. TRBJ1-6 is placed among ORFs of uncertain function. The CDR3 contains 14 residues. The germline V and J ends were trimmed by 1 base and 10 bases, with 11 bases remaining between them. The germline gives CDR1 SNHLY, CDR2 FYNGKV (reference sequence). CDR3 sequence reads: CASSLDRGGSPLYF. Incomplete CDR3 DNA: TGTGCCAGCAGCTTAGACAGAGGAGGGTCGCCCCTCTAC.

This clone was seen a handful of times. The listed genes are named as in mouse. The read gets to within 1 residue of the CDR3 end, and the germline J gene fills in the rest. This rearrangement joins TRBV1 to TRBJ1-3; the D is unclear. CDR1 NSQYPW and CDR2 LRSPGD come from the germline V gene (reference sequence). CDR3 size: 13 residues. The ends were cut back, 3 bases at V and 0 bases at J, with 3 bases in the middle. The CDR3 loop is CTCSASSGNTLYF. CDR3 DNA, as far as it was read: TGCACCTGCAGTGCGTCTTCTGGAAATACGCTCTAT.

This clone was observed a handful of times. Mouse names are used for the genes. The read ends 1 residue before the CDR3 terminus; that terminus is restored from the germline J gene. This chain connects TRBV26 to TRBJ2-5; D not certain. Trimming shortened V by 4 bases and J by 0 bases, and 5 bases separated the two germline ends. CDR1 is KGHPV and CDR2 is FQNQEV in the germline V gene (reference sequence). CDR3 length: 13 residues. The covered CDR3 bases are TGTGCCAGCAGTCAAGGTAACCAAGACACCCAGTAC. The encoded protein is CASSQGNQDTQY. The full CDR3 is CASSQGNQDTQYF. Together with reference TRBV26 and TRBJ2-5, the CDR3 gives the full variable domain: NSKVIQTPRYLVKGQGQKAKMRCIPEKGHPVVFWYQQNKNNEFKFLINFQNQEVLQQIDMTEKRFSAECPSNSPCSLEIQSSEAGDSALYLCASSQGNQDTQYFGPGTRLLVL.

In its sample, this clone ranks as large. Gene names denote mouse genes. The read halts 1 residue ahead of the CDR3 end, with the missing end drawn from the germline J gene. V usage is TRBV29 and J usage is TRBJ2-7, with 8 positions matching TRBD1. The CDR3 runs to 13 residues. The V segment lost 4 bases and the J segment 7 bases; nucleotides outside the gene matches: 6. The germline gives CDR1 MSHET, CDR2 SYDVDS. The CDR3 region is CASSSGGRREQYF. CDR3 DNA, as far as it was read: TGTGCTAGCAGTTCAGGGGGCCGCAGGGAACAGTAC.

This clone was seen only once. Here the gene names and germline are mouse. CDR3: CTCSGTGGVHEQYF. The part of the CDR3 DNA that was read is TGCACCTGCAGTGGGACTGGGGGGGTCCATGAACAGTAC. V usage is TRBV1 and J usage is TRBJ2-7, with 12 bases matching TRBD2. Read coverage stops 1 residue before the CDR3 terminus; the germline J gene supplies the remainder. Germline V lookup: CDR1 NSQYPW, CDR2 LRSPGD (reference sequence). The CDR3 extends over 14 amino acids. The J segment lost 5 bases and the V segment lost 4 bases, leaving 3 bases of the junction unmatched.

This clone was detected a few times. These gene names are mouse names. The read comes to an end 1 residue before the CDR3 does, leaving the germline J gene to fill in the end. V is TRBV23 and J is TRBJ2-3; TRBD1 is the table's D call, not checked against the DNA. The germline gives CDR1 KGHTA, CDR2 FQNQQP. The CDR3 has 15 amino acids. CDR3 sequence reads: CSSSPQGSSAETLYF. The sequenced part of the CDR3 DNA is TGCTCCAGCAGCCCACAGGGATCTAGTGCAGAAACGCTGTAT.